This T cell receptor (beta chain) was identified during a study of a mutant IDH1 vaccine in newly diagnosed glioma (dated by TCRdb to about 2021). Notes on the research overall: Vaccination started 4-6 weeks after radiotherapy alone, or was given together with temozolomide cycles in the groups whose treatment included chemotherapy. Of the 30 to 35 patients who were treated, around 62% were male and approximately 38% were female, and the mean age was approximately 40 years. Visit V12 was the week-35 safety follow-up and visit V13 was the week-47 end of study. Longitudinal TCRB deep sequencing was done for 25 to 30 treated patients, wherever samples were available for exploratory analyses. Peripheral blood samples were drawn at six visits, namely V03 (baseline), V05, V07, V10, V12 and V13. Before enrollment, patients had received standard therapy of radiotherapy alone, temozolomide alone, or radiochemotherapy with temozolomide; most received the combination.

Counted from cysteine to phenylalanine, this CDR3 has 12 amino acids. The entry retains the CDR3 DNA only, 36 bases that are in frame from base 1. CDR1 SQVTM and CDR2 ANQGSEA were looked up in the germline V gene. Trimming accounts for 2 bases at V and 3 bases at J, while the number of junction bases matched to no gene is 0. The library was built by means of the immunoSEQ multiplex PCR assay. Rearranged TCR beta chain sequences were amplified using the hsTCRB Kit according to the manufacturer's protocol. TCRB libraries were sequenced on an Illumina MiSeq. Under the source paper's analysis protocol: The proprietary platform of the kit vendor was used for demultiplexing, trimming and gene mapping. TCRdb re-hosts the immuneACCESS table, in-frame sequences only. Its copies lack some clones; in the studies checked, an unresolved V gene accounts for under half of them, and the cause for the rest is not known. V, J and clone size derive from that table, while D and trimming were established from the DNA sequence. The sample table contains about 33,000 clones; only one count was recorded for 80% of them. The biggest ten clones account for 3% to 4% of the sample.

A remark on this clone: The specificity of this receptor is unknown. No base quality information exists; no much larger clone differs at one position.

The investigation overall reported the following: Immune responses induced by the vaccine were seen in about 93% of patients across multiple MHC alleles. The authors stated that sample limitations prevented analyses of patient blood samples from being reproduced. No apparent relationship was observed between pseudoprogression and alterations in the top peripheral T cell clonotypes detected by TCRB sequencing. Selection of PBMC samples for TCRB deep sequencing was based on availability.

The intended sense of this specimen's time point label: week 35, safety follow-up. A 20-mer mutant IDH1 peptide at 300 micrograms in Montanide made up each vaccine dose, which was injected subcutaneously together with topical imiquimod. Patients received eight vaccinations in weeks 1, 3, 5, 7, 11, 15, 19 and 23, corresponding to visits V03 through V10. The donors had newly diagnosed IDH1-mutant astrocytomas of WHO grade 3 or 4 that showed loss of nuclear ATRX. The samples were drawn from NOA16, a multicentre, single-arm, open-label phase I trial in Germany that tested a mutant IDH1 peptide vaccine in humans for the first time. Genomic DNA for TCRB sequencing was extracted from EDTA blood using the DNeasy Blood and Tissue Kit.

The chain is made from TRBV29-1 and TRBJ2-7; 8 bases in between match TRBD2. Sequencing was performed on PBMCs, taken from a glioma patient whose treatment included an IDH1 peptide vaccine. The TCR comes from a man between 40 and 49 years old with glioma. Some clones in this sample may be carry-over from other donors' samples. The CDR3 loop reads CSVERGGYEQYF. DNA sequence: TGCAGCGTTGAACGGGGGGGCTACGAGCAGTACTTC.